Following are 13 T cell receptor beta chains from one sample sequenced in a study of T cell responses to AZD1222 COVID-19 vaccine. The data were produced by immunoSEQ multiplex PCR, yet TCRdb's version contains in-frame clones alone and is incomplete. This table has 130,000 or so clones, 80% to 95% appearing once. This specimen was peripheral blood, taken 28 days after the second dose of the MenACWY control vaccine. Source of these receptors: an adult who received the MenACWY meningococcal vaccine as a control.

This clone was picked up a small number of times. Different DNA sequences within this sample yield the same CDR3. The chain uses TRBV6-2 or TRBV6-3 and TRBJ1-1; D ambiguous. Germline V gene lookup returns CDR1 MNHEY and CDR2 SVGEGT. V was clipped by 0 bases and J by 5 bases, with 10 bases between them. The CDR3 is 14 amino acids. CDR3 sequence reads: CASSYSASATEAFF. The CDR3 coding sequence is TGTGCCAGCAGTTACTCAGCGAGCGCAACTGAAGCTTTCTTT.

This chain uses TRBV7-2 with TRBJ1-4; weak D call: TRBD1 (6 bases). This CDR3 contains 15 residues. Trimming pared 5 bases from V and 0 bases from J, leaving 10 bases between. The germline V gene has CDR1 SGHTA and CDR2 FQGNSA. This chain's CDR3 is CASSVGQATNEKLFF. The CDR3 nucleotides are TGTGCCAGCAGCGTGGGACAAGCAACTAATGAAAAACTGTTTTTT. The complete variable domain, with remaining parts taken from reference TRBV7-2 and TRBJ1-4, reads GAGVSQSPSNKVTEKGKDVELRCDPISGHTALYWYRQSLGQGLEFLIYFQGNSAPDKSGLPSDRFSAERTGGSVSTLTIQRTQQEDSAVYLCASSVGQATNEKLFFGSGTQLSVL.

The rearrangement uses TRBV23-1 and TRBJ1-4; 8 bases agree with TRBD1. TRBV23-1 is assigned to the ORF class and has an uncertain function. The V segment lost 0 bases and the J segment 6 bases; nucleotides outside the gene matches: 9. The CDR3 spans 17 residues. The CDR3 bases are TGCGCCAGCAGTCAATCTATTCTGACAGGGGTGTATGAAAAACTGTTTTTT. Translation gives CASSQSILTGVYEKLFF.

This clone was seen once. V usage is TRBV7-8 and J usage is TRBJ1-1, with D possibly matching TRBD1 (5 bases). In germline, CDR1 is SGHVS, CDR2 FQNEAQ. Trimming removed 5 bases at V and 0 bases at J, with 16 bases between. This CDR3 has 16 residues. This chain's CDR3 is CASSMKEWGLNTEAFF. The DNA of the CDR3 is TGTGCCAGCAGCATGAAAGAGTGGGGCTTGAACACTGAAGCTTTCTTT.

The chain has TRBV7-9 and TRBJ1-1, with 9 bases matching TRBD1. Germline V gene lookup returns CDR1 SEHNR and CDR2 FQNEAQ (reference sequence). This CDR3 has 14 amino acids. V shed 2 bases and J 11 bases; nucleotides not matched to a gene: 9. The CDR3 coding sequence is TGTGCCAGCAGCTTACCTCCAAACAGGGGGCACGCTTTCTTT. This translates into CASSLPPNRGHAFF. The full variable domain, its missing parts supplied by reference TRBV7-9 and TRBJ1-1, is DTGVSQNPRHKITKRGQNVTFRCDPISEHNRLYWYRQTLGQGPEFLTYFQNEAQLEKSRLLSDRFSAERPKGSFSTLEIQRTEQGDSAMYLCASSLPPNRGHAFFGQGTRLTVV.

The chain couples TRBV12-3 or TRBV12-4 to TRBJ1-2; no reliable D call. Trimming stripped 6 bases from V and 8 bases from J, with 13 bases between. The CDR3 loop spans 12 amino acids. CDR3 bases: TGTGCCAGCAGCCTCAGCGGTGGAGGCTACACCTTC. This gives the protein CASSLSGGGYTF.

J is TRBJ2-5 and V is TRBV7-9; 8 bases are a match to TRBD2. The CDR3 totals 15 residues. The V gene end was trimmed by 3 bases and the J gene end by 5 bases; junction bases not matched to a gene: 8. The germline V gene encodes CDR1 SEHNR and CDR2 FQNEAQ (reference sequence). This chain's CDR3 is CASSLYAGGKETQYF. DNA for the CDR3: TGTGCCAGCAGCTTGTACGCGGGGGGCAAGGAGACCCAGTACTTC.

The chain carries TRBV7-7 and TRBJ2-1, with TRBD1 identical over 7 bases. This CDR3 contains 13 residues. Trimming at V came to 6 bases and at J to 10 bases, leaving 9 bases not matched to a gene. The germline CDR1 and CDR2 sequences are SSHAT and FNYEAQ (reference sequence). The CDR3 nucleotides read TGTGCCAGCAGTCCCCGGGACAGAGGGGAGCAGTTCTTC. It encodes CASSPRDRGEQFF.

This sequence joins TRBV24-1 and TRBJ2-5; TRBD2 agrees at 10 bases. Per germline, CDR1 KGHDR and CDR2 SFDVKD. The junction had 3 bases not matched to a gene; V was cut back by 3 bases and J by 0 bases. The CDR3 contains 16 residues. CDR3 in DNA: TGTGCCACCAGTGATCTCGGACTAGCGGACCAAGAGACCCAGTACTTC. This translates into CATSDLGLADQETQYF.

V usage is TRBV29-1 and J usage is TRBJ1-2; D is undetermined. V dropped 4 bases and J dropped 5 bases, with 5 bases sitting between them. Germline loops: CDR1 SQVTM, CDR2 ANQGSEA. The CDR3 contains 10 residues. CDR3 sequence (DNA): TGCAGCGTTGGCGGGTATGGCTACACCTTC. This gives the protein CSVGGYGYTF.

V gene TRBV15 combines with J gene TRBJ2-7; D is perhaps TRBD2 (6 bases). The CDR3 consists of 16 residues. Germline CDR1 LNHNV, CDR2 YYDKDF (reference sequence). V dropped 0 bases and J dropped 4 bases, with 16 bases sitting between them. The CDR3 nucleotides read TGTGCCACCAGCAGAGATCACCAGCGGGCTCAGTACGAGCAGTACTTC. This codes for CATSRDHQRAQYEQYF.

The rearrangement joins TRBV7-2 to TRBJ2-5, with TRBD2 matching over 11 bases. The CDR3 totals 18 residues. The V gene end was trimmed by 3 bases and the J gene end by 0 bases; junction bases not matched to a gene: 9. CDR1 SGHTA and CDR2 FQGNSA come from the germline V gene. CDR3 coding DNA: TGTGCCAGCAGCTTCAGGGCTAGCGGGGGGACTTACCAAGAGACCCAGTACTTC. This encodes CASSFRASGGTYQETQYF.

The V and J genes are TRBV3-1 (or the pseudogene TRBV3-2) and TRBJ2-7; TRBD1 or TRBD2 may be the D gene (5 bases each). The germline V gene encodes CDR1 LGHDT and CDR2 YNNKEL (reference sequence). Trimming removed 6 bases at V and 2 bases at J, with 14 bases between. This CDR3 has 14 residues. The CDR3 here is CASSPGTRTYEQYF. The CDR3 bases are TGTGCCAGCAGTCCCGGGACCCGGACCTACGAGCAGTACTTC.